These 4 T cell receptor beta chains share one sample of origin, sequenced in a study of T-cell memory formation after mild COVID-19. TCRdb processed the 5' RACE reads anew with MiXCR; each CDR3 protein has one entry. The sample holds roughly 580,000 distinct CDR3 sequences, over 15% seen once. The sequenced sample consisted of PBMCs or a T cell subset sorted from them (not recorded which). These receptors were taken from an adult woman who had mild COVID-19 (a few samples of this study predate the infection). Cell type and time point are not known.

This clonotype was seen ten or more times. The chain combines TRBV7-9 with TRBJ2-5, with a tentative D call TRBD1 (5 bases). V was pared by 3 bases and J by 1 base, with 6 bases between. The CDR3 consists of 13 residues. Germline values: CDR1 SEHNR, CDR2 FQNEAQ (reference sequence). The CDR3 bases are TGTGCCAGCAGCTTCGACAGCCAAGAGACCCAGTACTTC. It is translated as CASSFDSQETQYF. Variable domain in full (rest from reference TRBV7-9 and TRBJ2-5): DTGVSQNPRHKITKRGQNVTFRCDPISEHNRLYWYRQTLGQGPEFLTYFQNEAQLEKSRLLSDRFSAERPKGSFSTLEIQRTEQGDSAMYLCASSFDSQETQYFGPGTRLLVL.

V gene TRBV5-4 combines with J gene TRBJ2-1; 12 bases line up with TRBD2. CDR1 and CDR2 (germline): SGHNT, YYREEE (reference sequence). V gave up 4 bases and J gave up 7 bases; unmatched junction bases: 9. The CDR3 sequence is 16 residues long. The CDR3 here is CASSLLTSGGWNEQFF. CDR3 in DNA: TGTGCCAGCAGCCTTCTGACTAGCGGGGGATGGAATGAGCAGTTCTTC.

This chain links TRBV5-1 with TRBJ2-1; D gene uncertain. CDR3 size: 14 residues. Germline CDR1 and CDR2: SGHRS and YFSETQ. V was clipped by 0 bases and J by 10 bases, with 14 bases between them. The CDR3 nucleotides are TGCGCCAGCAGCTTGGAACCCCGCGCTACGGAGCAGTTCTTC. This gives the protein CASSLEPRATEQFF.

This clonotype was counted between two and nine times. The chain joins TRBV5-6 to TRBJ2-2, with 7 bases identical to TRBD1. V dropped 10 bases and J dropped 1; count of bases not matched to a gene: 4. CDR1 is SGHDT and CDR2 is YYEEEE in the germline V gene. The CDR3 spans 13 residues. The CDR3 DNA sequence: TGTGCCGTCCGACAGGGGAACACCGGGGAGCTGTTTTTT. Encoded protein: CAVRQGNTGELFF.